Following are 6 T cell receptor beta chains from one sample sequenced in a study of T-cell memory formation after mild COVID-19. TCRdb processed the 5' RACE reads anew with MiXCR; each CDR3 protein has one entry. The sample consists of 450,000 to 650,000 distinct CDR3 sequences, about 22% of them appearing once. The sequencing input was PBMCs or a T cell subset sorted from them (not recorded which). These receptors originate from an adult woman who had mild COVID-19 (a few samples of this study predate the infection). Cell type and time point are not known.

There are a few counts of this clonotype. For the CDR3, the DNA is TGTGCCAGCAGCTTGATATTCGGGAGGAGCGCGAACACCGGGGAGCTGTTTTTT. It yields the protein CASSLIFGRSANTGELFF. The chain has TRBV5-8 and TRBJ2-2; TRBD2 agrees at 7 bases. The CDR3 spans 18 residues. Per germline, CDR1 SGHTS and CDR2 YDEGEE. V was pared by 1 base and J by 0 bases, with 9 bases of the junction left unmatched.

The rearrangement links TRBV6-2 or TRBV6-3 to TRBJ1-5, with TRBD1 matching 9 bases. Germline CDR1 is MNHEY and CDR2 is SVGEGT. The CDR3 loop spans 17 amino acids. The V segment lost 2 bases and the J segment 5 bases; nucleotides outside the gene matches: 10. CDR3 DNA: TGTGCCAGCAGTTACACGTACGGGACAGGGAAGGATCAGCCCCAGCATTTT. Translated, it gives CASSYTYGTGKDQPQHF.

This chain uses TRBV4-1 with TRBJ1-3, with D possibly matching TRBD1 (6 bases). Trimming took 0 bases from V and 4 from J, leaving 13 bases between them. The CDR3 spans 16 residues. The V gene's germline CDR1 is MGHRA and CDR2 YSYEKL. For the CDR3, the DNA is TGCGCCAGCAGCCAAGATCCGTGGGGGCTCGGAAACACCATATATTTT. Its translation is CASSQDPWGLGNTIYF.

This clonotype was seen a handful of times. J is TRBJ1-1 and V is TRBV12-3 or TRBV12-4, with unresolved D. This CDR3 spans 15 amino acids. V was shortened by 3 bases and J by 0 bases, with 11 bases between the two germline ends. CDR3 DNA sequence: TGTGCCAGCAGTTTGTCACCCCAGTTGAACACTGAAGCTTTCTTT. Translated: CASSLSPQLNTEAFF.

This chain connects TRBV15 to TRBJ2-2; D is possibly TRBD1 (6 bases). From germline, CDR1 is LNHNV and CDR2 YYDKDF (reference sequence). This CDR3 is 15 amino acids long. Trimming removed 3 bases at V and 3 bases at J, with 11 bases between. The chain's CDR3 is CATSSPGTHTGELFF. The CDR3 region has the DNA TGTGCCACCAGCAGTCCCGGGACACACACCGGGGAGCTGTTTTTT.

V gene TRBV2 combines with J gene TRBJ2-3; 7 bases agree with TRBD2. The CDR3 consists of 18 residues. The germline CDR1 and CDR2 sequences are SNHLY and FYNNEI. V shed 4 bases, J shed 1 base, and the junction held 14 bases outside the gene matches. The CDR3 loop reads CASSVAPGSGGGTDTQYF. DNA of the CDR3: TGTGCCAGCAGTGTGGCTCCGGGTTCTGGGGGGGGCACAGATACGCAGTATTTT.